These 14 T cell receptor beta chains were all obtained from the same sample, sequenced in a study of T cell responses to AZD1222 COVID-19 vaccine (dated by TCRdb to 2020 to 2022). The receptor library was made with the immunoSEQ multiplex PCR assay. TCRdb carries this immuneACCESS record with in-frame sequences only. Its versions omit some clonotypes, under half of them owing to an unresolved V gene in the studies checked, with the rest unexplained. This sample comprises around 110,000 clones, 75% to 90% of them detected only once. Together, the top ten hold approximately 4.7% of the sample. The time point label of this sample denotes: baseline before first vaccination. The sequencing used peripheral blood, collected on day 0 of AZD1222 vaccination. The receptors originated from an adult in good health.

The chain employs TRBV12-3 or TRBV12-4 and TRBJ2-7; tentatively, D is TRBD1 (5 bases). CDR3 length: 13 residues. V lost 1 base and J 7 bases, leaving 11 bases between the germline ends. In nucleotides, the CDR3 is TGTGCCAGCAGTTTAGTCAGGGCGGAGGAGCAGTACTTC. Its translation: CASSLVRAEEQYF.

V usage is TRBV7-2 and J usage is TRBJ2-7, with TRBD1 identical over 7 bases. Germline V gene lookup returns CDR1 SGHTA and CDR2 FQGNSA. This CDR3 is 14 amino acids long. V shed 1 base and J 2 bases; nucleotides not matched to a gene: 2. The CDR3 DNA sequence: TGTGCCAGCAGCTTAGTGACAGGGCCCTACGAGCAGTACTTC. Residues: CASSLVTGPYEQYF. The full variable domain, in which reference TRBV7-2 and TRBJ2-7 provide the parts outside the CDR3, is GAGVSQSPSNKVTEKGKDVELRCDPISGHTALYWYRQSLGQGLEFLIYFQGNSAPDKSGLPSDRFSAERTGGSVSTLTIQRTQQEDSAVYLCASSLVTGPYEQYFGPGTRLTVT.

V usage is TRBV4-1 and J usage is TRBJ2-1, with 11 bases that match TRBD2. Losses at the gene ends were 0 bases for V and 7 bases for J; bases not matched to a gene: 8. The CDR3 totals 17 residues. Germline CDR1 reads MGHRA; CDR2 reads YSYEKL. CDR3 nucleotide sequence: TGCGCCAGCAGCCAAGATGAAACTAGCGGGAGTCTAAATGAGCAGTTCTTC. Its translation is CASSQDETSGSLNEQFF.

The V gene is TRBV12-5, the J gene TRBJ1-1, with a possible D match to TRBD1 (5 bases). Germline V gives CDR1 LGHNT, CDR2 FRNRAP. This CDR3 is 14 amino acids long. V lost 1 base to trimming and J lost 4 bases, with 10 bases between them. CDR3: CASGLEGRGTEAFF. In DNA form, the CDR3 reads TGTGCTAGTGGTTTGGAGGGGAGGGGCACTGAAGCTTTCTTT.

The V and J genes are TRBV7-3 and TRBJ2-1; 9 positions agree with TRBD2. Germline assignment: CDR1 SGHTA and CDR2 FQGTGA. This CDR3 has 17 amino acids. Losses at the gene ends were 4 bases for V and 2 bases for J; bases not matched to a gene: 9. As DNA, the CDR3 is TGTGCCAGCAGCTACGGCAGAGCGGGAGGAACCTACAATGAGCAGTTCTTC. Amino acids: CASSYGRAGGTYNEQFF.

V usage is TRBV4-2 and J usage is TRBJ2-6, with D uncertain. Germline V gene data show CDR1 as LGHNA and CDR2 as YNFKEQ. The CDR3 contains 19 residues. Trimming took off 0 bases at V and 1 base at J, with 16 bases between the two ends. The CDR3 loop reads CASSQDRGVRASGANVLTF. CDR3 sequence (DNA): TGTGCCAGCAGCCAAGATCGAGGCGTTAGAGCGTCTGGGGCCAACGTCCTGACTTTC.

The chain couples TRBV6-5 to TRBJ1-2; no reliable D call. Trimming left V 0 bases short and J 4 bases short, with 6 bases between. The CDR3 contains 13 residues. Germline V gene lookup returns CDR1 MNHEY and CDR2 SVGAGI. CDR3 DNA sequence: TGTGCCAGCAGTTACTCCACTCCCTATGGCTACACCTTC. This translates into CASSYSTPYGYTF.

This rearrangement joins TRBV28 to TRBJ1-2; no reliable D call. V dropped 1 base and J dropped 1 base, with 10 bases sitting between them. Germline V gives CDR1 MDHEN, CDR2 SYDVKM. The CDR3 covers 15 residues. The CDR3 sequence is CASSLLTALNYGYTF. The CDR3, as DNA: TGTGCCAGCAGTTTATTAACGGCCCTTAACTATGGCTACACCTTC.

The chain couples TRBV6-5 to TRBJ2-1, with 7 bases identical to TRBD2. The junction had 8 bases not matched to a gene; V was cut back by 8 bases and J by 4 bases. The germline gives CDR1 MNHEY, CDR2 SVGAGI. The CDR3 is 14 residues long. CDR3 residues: CASRWLAAYNEQFF. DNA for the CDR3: TGTGCCAGCCGGTGGCTAGCGGCGTACAATGAGCAGTTCTTC.

The CDR3 spells CASSLWRGELFF. The CDR3 bases are TGTGCCAGCAGTTTATGGCGTGGGGAGCTGTTTTTT. The V and J genes are TRBV12-3 or TRBV12-4 and TRBJ2-2, with D unclear. Trimming pared 2 bases from V and 8 bases from J, leaving 6 bases between. The CDR3 loop spans 12 amino acids.

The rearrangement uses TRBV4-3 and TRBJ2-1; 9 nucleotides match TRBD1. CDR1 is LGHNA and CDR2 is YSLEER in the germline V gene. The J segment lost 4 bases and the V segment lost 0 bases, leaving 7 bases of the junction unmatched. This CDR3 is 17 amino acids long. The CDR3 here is CASSQDYYGQGYNEQFF. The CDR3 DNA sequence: TGCGCCAGCAGCCAAGATTATTACGGACAGGGGTACAATGAGCAGTTCTTC.

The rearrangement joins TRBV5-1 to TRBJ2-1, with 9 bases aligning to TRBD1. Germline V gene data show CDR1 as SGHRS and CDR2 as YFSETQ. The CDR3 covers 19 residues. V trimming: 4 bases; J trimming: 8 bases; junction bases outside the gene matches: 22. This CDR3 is CASSPKPQDRGQQIDEQFF. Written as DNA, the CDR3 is TGCGCCAGCAGCCCCAAACCCCAGGACAGGGGACAACAAATCGATGAGCAGTTCTTC. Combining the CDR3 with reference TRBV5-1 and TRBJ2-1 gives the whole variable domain KAGVTQTPRYLIKTRGQQVTLSCSPISGHRSVSWYQQTPGQGLQFLFEYFSETQRNKGNFPGRFSGRQFSNSRSEMNVSTLELGDSALYLCASSPKPQDRGQQIDEQFFGPGTRLTVL.

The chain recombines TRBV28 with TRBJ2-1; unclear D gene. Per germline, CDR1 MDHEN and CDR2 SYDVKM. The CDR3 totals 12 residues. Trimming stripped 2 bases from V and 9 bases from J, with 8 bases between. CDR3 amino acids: CASSLKGSEQFF. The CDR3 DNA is TGTGCCAGCAGTTTAAAGGGAAGTGAGCAGTTCTTC.

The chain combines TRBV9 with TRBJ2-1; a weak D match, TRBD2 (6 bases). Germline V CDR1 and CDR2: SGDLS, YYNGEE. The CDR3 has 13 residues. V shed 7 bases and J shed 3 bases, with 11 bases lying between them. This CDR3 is CASSLEGYNEQFF. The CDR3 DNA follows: TGTGCCAGCTCACTGGAGGGCTACAATGAGCAGTTCTTC.